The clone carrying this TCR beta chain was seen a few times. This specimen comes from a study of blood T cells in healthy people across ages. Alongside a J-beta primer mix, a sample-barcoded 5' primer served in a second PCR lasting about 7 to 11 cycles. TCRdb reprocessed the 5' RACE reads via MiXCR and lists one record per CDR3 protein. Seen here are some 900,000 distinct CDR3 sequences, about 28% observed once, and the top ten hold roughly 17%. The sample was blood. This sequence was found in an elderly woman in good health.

CDR3 bases: TGTGCCAGCAGCGTATCGGCCAGGGGGCATGGCTACACCTTC. It codes for CASSVSARGHGYTF. The chain has TRBV9 and TRBJ1-2; 8 bases map to TRBD1. CDR3 size: 14 residues. Germline V gene data show CDR1 as SGDLS and CDR2 as YYNGEE. V dropped 1 base and J dropped 6; count of bases not matched to a gene: 5. Drawing the rest from reference TRBV9 and TRBJ1-2, the complete variable domain is DSGVTQTPKHLITATGQRVTLRCSPRSGDLSVYWYQQSLDQGLQFLIQYYNGEERAKGNILERFSAQQFPDLHSELNLSSLELGDSALYFCASSVSARGHGYTFGSGTRLTVV.